What follows is one T cell receptor (beta chain) and its context. The PCR used 60 Vbeta and 13 Jbeta primers. Some clones are missing from TCRdb's copy, which holds only in-frame ones; the method was immunoSEQ multiplex PCR. The sample holds 150,000 to 200,000 clones, about three quarters seen once. CDR1 and CDR2 from the germline V gene are GTSNPN and SVGIG (reference sequence). The junction had 15 bases not matched to a gene; V was cut back by 3 bases and J by 5 bases. This CDR3 contains 17 residues. The data were obtained in a study of cytomegalovirus exposure and HLA in healthy donors. Across the whole study: In an early release, HLA-typed donors contributed about 79 million unique TCR sequences.

The V gene is TRBV30, the J gene TRBJ2-5; TRBD2 aligns across 10 bases. Sequencing input: PBMCs. This sequence was found in a woman aged 40 to 55 in good health and CMV-seronegative. The CDR3 nucleotides are TGTGCCTGGAGGGGTGGAGCGGGAGGGCCGACGTCCGAGACCCAGTACTTC. Residues: CAWRGGAGGPTSETQYF.